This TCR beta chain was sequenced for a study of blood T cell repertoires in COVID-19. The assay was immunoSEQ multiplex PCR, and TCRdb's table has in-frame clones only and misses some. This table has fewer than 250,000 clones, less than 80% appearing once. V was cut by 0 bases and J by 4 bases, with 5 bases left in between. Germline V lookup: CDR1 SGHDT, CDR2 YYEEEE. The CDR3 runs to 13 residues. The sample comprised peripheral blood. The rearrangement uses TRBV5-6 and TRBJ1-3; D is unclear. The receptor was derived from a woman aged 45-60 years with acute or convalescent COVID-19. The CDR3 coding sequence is TGTGCCAGCAGCTTGGATGCGGGAAACACCATATATTTT. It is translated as CASSLDAGNTIYF.